The 10 T cell receptor beta chains below were found in one sample sequenced in a study of T-cell memory formation after mild COVID-19. MiXCR was run by TCRdb on the 5' RACE reads, yielding one entry per CDR3 protein. The data hold 200,000 to 300,000 distinct CDR3 sequences, with approximately 15% observed a single time. Sequenced sample: PBMCs or a T cell subset sorted from them (not recorded which). The source of these receptors is an adult woman who had mild COVID-19 (a few samples of this study predate the infection). Cell type and time point are not known.

This chain links TRBV4-1 with TRBJ1-1, with 8 bases fitting TRBD1. The V gene end was trimmed by 5 bases and the J gene end by 0 bases; junction bases not matched to a gene: 5. CDR3 length: 15 amino acids. From germline, CDR1 is MGHRA and CDR2 YSYEKL. The CDR3 coding sequence is TGCGCCAGCAGCACCGGGACAGGAATGAACACTGAAGCTTTCTTT. It specifies CASSTGTGMNTEAFF.

This clonotype has only a few counts. The chain couples TRBV18 to TRBJ2-3; no reliable D call. The CDR3 spans 15 residues. Germline loops: CDR1 KGHSH, CDR2 LQKENI. Trimming removed 1 base from V and 0 bases from J, with 8 bases in between. This CDR3 is CASSPQEQSTDTQYF. Written as DNA, the CDR3 is TGTGCCAGCTCACCACAAGAGCAAAGCACAGATACGCAGTATTTT.

The chain joins TRBV11-2 to TRBJ2-7; a weak D match, TRBD1 (5 bases). Germline CDR1 reads SGHAT; CDR2 reads FQNNGV. This CDR3 contains 15 residues. The germline V and J ends were trimmed by 2 bases and 2 bases, with 13 bases remaining between them. CDR3 sequence reads: CASSLTDDSPYEQYF. Written as DNA, the CDR3 is TGTGCCAGCAGCTTAACGGACGACAGCCCCTACGAGCAGTACTTC. Drawing the rest from reference TRBV11-2 and TRBJ2-7, the complete variable domain is EAGVAQSPRYKIIEKRQSVAFWCNPISGHATLYWYQQILGQGPKLLIQFQNNGVVDDSQLPKDRFSAERLKGVDSTLKIQPAKLEDSAVYLCASSLTDDSPYEQYFGPGTRLTVT.

In its sample, this clonotype was seen many times. The chain uses TRBV12-3 or TRBV12-4 and TRBJ1-2; no clear D. Trimming stripped 3 bases from V and 6 bases from J, with 8 bases between. This CDR3 has 12 amino acids. CDR3 region: CASSFETNGYTF. Written as DNA, the CDR3 is TGTGCCAGCAGTTTCGAGACTAATGGCTACACCTTC.

The rearrangement uses TRBV5-1 and TRBJ2-1; 7 bases match TRBD1. The germline V gene has CDR1 SGHRS and CDR2 YFSETQ. V was clipped by 3 bases and J by 5 bases; unmatched bases: 2. The CDR3 loop spans 13 amino acids. CDR3 coding DNA: TGCGCCAGCAGCTGGGGGACAGACAATGAGCAGTTCTTC. It specifies CASSWGTDNEQFF.

The chain is built from TRBV30 and TRBJ2-5, with 10 bases lining up with TRBD1. The CDR3 runs 14 residues. The junction had 7 bases not matched to a gene; V was cut back by 5 bases and J by 4 bases. Germline CDR1 and CDR2: GTSNPN and SVGIG (reference sequence). CDR3 in amino acids: CAWGTGDQGETQYF. The CDR3, as DNA: TGTGCCTGGGGGACAGGGGACCAGGGAGAGACCCAGTACTTC.

The V gene is TRBV12-3 or TRBV12-4, the J gene TRBJ1-1; a possible D gene is TRBD1 (6 bases). The CDR3 consists of 14 residues. Between the trimmed V and J ends, which lost 4 bases and 8 bases, there was a span of 17 bases. CDR3: CASSSLGGLSEAFF. CDR3 in DNA: TGTGCCAGCAGTTCCCTCGGGGGGCTGTCGGAAGCTTTCTTT.

This clonotype occurred a few times. This chain uses TRBV2 with TRBJ2-7, with no clear D. Trimming removed 7 bases at V and 2 bases at J, with 18 bases between. The CDR3 contains 15 residues. Germline CDR1 is SNHLY and CDR2 is FYNNEI. The CDR3 sequence: CASTNNVGRPYEQYF. The CDR3 nucleotides read TGTGCCAGCACCAATAATGTGGGAAGGCCCTACGAGCAGTACTTC.

The rearrangement uses TRBV5-4 and TRBJ2-3; 7 nucleotides agree with TRBD1. V lost 0 bases and J lost 0; bases outside the gene matches: 7. In germline, CDR1 is SGHNT, CDR2 YYREEE (reference sequence). The CDR3 length is 17 residues. The CDR3 region has the DNA TGTGCCAGCAGCTTGGCCCAGACAGGGATGAGCACAGATACGCAGTATTTT. It translates to CASSLAQTGMSTDTQYF.

The chain couples TRBV10-3 to TRBJ2-7, with D perhaps TRBD1 or TRBD2 (5 bases each). This CDR3 contains 13 residues. Germline V CDR1 and CDR2: ENHRY, SYGVKD. The V end was cut by 7 bases, the J end by 2 bases, with 12 bases between. The CDR3 region is CAITGASTYEQYF. The CDR3 DNA is TGTGCCATCACCGGGGCCTCAACCTACGAGCAGTACTTC.